This T cell receptor (beta chain) is from a study of shared clonotypes between healthy human individuals (TCRdb year 2020). General notes on the study: A few men and two women, aged 18 to 49 years, made up the cohort. The study deeply sequenced blood TCR repertoires of five healthy adults to estimate repertoire size and the extent of clonotype sharing between individuals. Libraries were prepared and TCR repertoires were sequenced by different laboratories using diverse techniques, in order to increase sequencing depth and limit assay-specific biases. Per donor, leukapheresis produced somewhere between about 0.85 and 10 billion PBMCs. For each donor, CD4 naive and CD4 memory were each given three plates, CD8 naive was given two plates, and CD8 memory was given one plate. The paper's findings and limits, for the study overall: Naive subsets generally had larger estimated clonotype richness than memory subsets did. Only blood was sampled, and tissue TCR repertoires likely differ from those in blood. The small number of donors limited the genetic and exposure-history diversity represented. Sharing across several donors was observed for 5% to 6.5% of naive CD4, over 3% of naive CD8, about 2.3% of memory CD4, and around 0.4% of memory CD8 clonotypes. Even with the large sequencing depth, rarefaction of the sorted-subset datasets indicated that sequencing was incomplete. Pairwise subsampling indicated that sequencing depth was expected to affect the degree of clonotype sharing among donors. Compared with non-shared clonotypes, clonotypes shared by all four sorted-subset donors had higher generation probabilities.

With regard to this clone: Which antigen it targets is not known. One base away there is no much larger clone; base qualities are not given.

The donors were healthy, HIV-negative adults with no recently reported acute infections or vaccinations. Every donor was a Caucasian adult living in Nashville, Tennessee, USA. CD4+ T cells were enriched by magnetic negative selection; naive cells were then positively selected on CD45RA, and the negative fraction formed the memory subset. After blood collection by leukapheresis, PBMCs were isolated using Ficoll-Histopaque density gradient centrifugation and then cryopreserved in the vapor phase of liquid nitrogen. Analytical flow cytometry was used to check the purity and quantity of each magnetically sorted T cell population. From each sorted fraction, genomic DNA was isolated and quantified by UV absorbance on a Nanodrop 2000c. From V the trimming removes 4 bases and from J it removes 2 bases, while the gene matches leave 0 bases of the junction unaccounted for. The CDR3 covers 14 residues, taking in both the cysteine and the phenylalanine. Just CDR3 DNA is preserved here, 42 bases in frame from base 1. The germline V gene (reference sequence) supplies CDR1 SGHNT and CDR2 YYREEE.

Using the deep immunoSEQ assay, TCR CDR3 regions were amplified from genomic DNA by multiplex PCR. For each cell subset, the extracted genomic DNA was distributed evenly across all wells of several immunoSEQ 96-well plates, and each plate served as one replicate. For sorted subsets, approximately 210 ng of genomic DNA, equivalent to 30,000 or so T cell genomes, went into each replicate PCR. The purified libraries were quantified using a Qubit 3.0 fluorometer, sized with a Bioanalyzer 2100, and then quantified again using the KAPA Library Quantification kit. Every immunoSEQ 96-well plate was sequenced on a dedicated single-read 150-cycle Illumina NextSeq 550 flow cell. The study's own analysis went as follows. Because the immunoSEQ output included only junctional sequences and no quality scores, the filtering could not be the same as the filtering used for full-length reads. Sequences were annotated with PyIR, a Python wrapper for IgBLAST v1.9, and V/J genes and CDR3 were assigned using IMGT germline references. Reads were removed for weak V/J assignments (E-value above 1e-6), missing CDR3, stop codons, out-of-frame junctions, or ambiguous translated residues. V3J clonotypes were defined as sequences sharing the same inferred V gene, J gene, and CDR3 amino acid sequence. To compute the percentage overlap between repertoires, the number of shared unique clonotypes was divided by the size of the smaller repertoire. Richness of each repertoire was evaluated using RTK rarefaction, the Chao1 estimator, and Recon v2.1 estimates of unobserved clonotypes. For all TCRbeta clonotypes obtained by the gDNA method from a handful of donors, generation probabilities were computed with OLGA. In TCRdb, the immuneACCESS table is reduced to in-frame sequences with V and J assigned. These tables do not hold every clone; where another copy was compared, an unresolved V gene accounts for under half, and the others remain unexplained. Clonal size and the V and J genes are those of that table, whereas D and trimming came from the DNA. This sample lists 2 million to 2.5 million clones; more than 85% were detected once. Of the sample, about 0.37% falls within the top ten clones.

This clonotype originated in a man aged 18 to 30 in good health. Some clones in this sample may be carry-over from other donors' samples. The rearrangement joined TRBV5-4 to TRBJ2-1, with 10 junctional bases fitting TRBD2. The sequencing sample was made of naive CD4+ T cells from PBMCs. The cell subset or site label of this sample denotes: CD45RA+ positively selected. The CDR3 loop reads CASSSGRAYNEQFF. The nucleotide sequence reads as follows: TGTGCCAGCAGCAGCGGGAGGGCCTACAATGAGCAGTTCTTC.